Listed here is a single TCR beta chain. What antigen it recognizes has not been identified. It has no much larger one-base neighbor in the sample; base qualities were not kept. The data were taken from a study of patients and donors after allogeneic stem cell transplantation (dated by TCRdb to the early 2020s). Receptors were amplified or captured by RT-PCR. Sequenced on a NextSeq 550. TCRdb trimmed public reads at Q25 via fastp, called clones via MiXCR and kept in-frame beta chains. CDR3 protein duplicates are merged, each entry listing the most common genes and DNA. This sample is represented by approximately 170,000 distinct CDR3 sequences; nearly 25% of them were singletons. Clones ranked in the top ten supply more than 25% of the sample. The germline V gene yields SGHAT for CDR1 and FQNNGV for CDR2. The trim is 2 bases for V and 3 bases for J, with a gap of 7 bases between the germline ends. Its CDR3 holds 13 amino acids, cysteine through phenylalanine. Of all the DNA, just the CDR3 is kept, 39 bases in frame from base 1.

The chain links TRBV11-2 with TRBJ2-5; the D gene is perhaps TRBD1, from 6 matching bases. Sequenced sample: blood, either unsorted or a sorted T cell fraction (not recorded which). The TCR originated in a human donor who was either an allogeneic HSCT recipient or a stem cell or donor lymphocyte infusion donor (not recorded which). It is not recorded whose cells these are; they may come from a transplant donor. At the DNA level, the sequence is TGTGCCAGCAGCTTATACAGGGAAGAGACCCAGTACTTC. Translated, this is CASSLYREETQYF. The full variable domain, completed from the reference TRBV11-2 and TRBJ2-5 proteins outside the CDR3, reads EAGVAQSPRYKIIEKRQSVAFWCNPISGHATLYWYQQILGQGPKLLIQFQNNGVVDDSQLPKDRFSAERLKGVDSTLKIQPAKLEDSAVYLCASSLYREETQYFGPGTRLLVL.